Listed below are T cell receptor beta chains from one sample, sequenced in a study of spatial heterogeneity in lung cancer. One entry per CDR3 protein results from TCRdb running MiXCR on the 5' RACE reads. The sample lists about 22,000 distinct CDR3 sequences, less than 6% occurring once. The sample consisted of PBMCs, taken at surgery. These receptors all stem from a male donor with early-stage non-small cell lung cancer. Both conserved end residues are part of each CDR3. Fields, in order: CDR3 DNA, CDR3 protein, V gene, J gene, clone size, D gene, CDR3 length. The D gene is left open where the match is weak. Part of the rows lack a size; the others show once, few, many or a class for expanded clones.

CDR3 DNA: TGTGCCAGCAGCTTAGGGAGCGGCGGGGGGCGAGAGGTAGAGACCCAGTACTTC
CDR3 protein: CASSLGSGGGREVETQYF
V gene: TRBV7-2
J gene: TRBJ2-5
clone size: NA
D gene: TRBD2
CDR3 length: 18

CDR3 DNA: TGTGCCAGCAGTGTTCACGCCCCGACTAGCGGCGCCTACGAGCAGTACTTC
CDR3 protein: CASSVHAPTSGAYEQYF
V gene: TRBV2
J gene: TRBJ2-7
clone size: many
D gene: TRBD2
CDR3 length: 17

CDR3 DNA: TGTGCCAGCAGCTTTACGAGGGGGGAGGATACGCAGTATTTT
CDR3 protein: CASSFTRGEDTQYF
V gene: TRBV7-8
J gene: TRBJ2-3
clone size: many
D gene: NA
CDR3 length: 14

CDR3 DNA: TGCGCCAGCAGCCAAGATTTGCTATATTACGAGCAGTACTTC
CDR3 protein: CASSQDLLYYEQYF
V gene: TRBV4-3
J gene: TRBJ2-7
clone size: many
D gene: NA
CDR3 length: 14

CDR3 DNA: TGTGCCAGCAGCTTAGGTGGAAACCCAGGGGTGGAGACCCAGTACTTC
CDR3 protein: CASSLGGNPGVETQYF
V gene: TRBV7-9
J gene: TRBJ2-5
clone size: many
D gene: NA
CDR3 length: 16

CDR3 DNA: TGTGCCAGCAGTCCGCAGGGTTGGGAAAAACTGTTTTTT
CDR3 protein: CASSPQGWEKLFF
V gene: TRBV27
J gene: TRBJ1-4
clone size: few
D gene: NA
CDR3 length: 13

CDR3 DNA: TGTGCCAGCAAGGCAGGGTCGGGCAGCAATCAGCCCCAGCATTTT
CDR3 protein: CASKAGSGSNQPQHF
V gene: TRBV2
J gene: TRBJ1-5
clone size: many
D gene: NA
CDR3 length: 15

CDR3 DNA: TGTGCCAGCAGGGGTACTAATGAAAAACTGTTTTTT
CDR3 protein: CASRGTNEKLFF
V gene: TRBV28
J gene: TRBJ1-4
clone size: many
D gene: NA
CDR3 length: 12

CDR3 DNA: TGTGCCAGCAGTCTGGTCACTGAAGCTTTCTTT
CDR3 protein: CASSLVTEAFF
V gene: TRBV5-6
J gene: TRBJ1-1
clone size: NA
D gene: NA
CDR3 length: 11

CDR3 DNA: TGTGCCAGCAGCCAAGAACAGGCTAGCGGGGATCTGTGGACGCAGTATTTT
CDR3 protein: CASSQEQASGDLWTQYF
V gene: TRBV4-2
J gene: TRBJ2-3
clone size: many
D gene: TRBD2
CDR3 length: 17

CDR3 DNA: TGCAGTGTTGGAGGACCGATTTACAATGAGCAGTTCTTC
CDR3 protein: CSVGGPIYNEQFF
V gene: TRBV20-1
J gene: TRBJ2-1
clone size: many
D gene: NA
CDR3 length: 13

CDR3 DNA: TGTGCCAGCACTTCTGAGGGGGGGAAGTACAATGAGCAGTTCTTC
CDR3 protein: CASTSEGGKYNEQFF
V gene: TRBV6-5
J gene: TRBJ2-1
clone size: many
D gene: NA
CDR3 length: 15

CDR3 DNA: TGTGCCAGTAGTATCACAGGGAGCTCCGAGCAGTACTTC
CDR3 protein: CASSITGSSEQYF
V gene: TRBV19
J gene: TRBJ2-7
clone size: many
D gene: NA
CDR3 length: 13

CDR3 DNA: TGTGCCACCAGCAGACGGCACAGGGCTCGAAGCGAGACCCAGTACTTC
CDR3 protein: CATSRRHRARSETQYF
V gene: TRBV15
J gene: TRBJ2-5
clone size: many
D gene: NA
CDR3 length: 16

CDR3 DNA: TGTGCCAGCAGCTTGGGAGGGGAGGCCGTCTACGAGCAGTACTTC
CDR3 protein: CASSLGGEAVYEQYF
V gene: TRBV13
J gene: TRBJ2-7
clone size: many
D gene: TRBD2
CDR3 length: 15

CDR3 DNA: TGTGCCAGCAGCCTACAGGGAGCTAGCAATCAGCCCCAGCATTTT
CDR3 protein: CASSLQGASNQPQHF
V gene: TRBV7-2
J gene: TRBJ1-5
clone size: NA
D gene: NA
CDR3 length: 15

CDR3 DNA: TGTGCCAGCAGCGCGGGGTACAATGAGCAGTTCTTC
CDR3 protein: CASSAGYNEQFF
V gene: TRBV6-6
J gene: TRBJ2-1
clone size: medium-sized
D gene: NA
CDR3 length: 12

CDR3 DNA: TGCGCCAGCAGCCACGCAGGGGCGAGAGCTGAAGCTTTCTTT
CDR3 protein: CASSHAGARAEAFF
V gene: TRBV4-3
J gene: TRBJ1-1
clone size: few
D gene: NA
CDR3 length: 14

CDR3 DNA: TGCAGTGCTCATCTCGGGACTAGCGGGAGTCGGAATGAGCAGTTCTTC
CDR3 protein: CSAHLGTSGSRNEQFF
V gene: TRBV20-1
J gene: TRBJ2-1
clone size: many
D gene: TRBD2
CDR3 length: 16

CDR3 DNA: TGCAGCGTCTGGGTAACTGAAGCTTTCTTT
CDR3 protein: CSVWVTEAFF
V gene: TRBV29-1
J gene: TRBJ1-1
clone size: many
D gene: NA
CDR3 length: 10

CDR3 DNA: TGCGCCAGCAGCCCACTAGCGGGGGGGCAATTTGGTACGCAGTATTTT
CDR3 protein: CASSPLAGGQFGTQYF
V gene: TRBV5-1
J gene: TRBJ2-3
clone size: few
D gene: TRBD2
CDR3 length: 16

CDR3 DNA: TGTGCCATCAGTGAGCAAGGACAGGGTCAAGACCTCCACTTT
CDR3 protein: CAISEQGQGQDLHF
V gene: TRBV10-3
J gene: TRBJ1-6
clone size: many
D gene: TRBD1
CDR3 length: 14

CDR3 DNA: TGTGCCAGCAGCTTAGTCCGGTCGAACACTGAAGCTTTCTTT
CDR3 protein: CASSLVRSNTEAFF
V gene: TRBV7-8
J gene: TRBJ1-1
clone size: NA
D gene: NA
CDR3 length: 14

CDR3 DNA: TGCGCCAGCAGCCGCGGGGGTGACATGGACTACAATGAGCAGTTCTTC
CDR3 protein: CASSRGGDMDYNEQFF
V gene: TRBV5-1
J gene: TRBJ2-1
clone size: many
D gene: TRBD2
CDR3 length: 16

CDR3 DNA: TGTGCCAGCAGCGGAGGGACAGCTGGGGCCAACGTCCTGACTTTC
CDR3 protein: CASSGGTAGANVLTF
V gene: TRBV5-4
J gene: TRBJ2-6
clone size: many
D gene: NA
CDR3 length: 15

CDR3 DNA: TGTGCCAGTAGTAGTGTGGGACACTCCTACAATGAGCAGTTCTTC
CDR3 protein: CASSSVGHSYNEQFF
V gene: TRBV19
J gene: TRBJ2-1
clone size: many
D gene: NA
CDR3 length: 15

CDR3 DNA: TGTGCCAGCAGTTTTAACGGTAAAGGGGCCAACGTCCTGACTTTC
CDR3 protein: CASSFNGKGANVLTF
V gene: TRBV27
J gene: TRBJ2-6
clone size: few
D gene: NA
CDR3 length: 15

CDR3 DNA: TGTGCCAGCAGTTTATGGTCGGCAGGGGATGAAAAACTGTTTTTT
CDR3 protein: CASSLWSAGDEKLFF
V gene: TRBV28
J gene: TRBJ1-4
clone size: many
D gene: NA
CDR3 length: 15